Detailed here is one TCR beta chain. The antigen remains unidentified. Only in-frame clones appear in the TCRdb table, and some are missing; sequencing was by immunoSEQ multiplex PCR. Found here are under 250,000 clones, more than 75% of them singletons; the top ten hold around 12%. This sample is part of a study of cytomegalovirus exposure and HLA in healthy donors. Study details: The 120 or so validation repertoires were produced on the same platform as the roughly 700 repertoires of the first cohort. This was reported in a later analysis. Overall study results and limits: Rarity marked most TCR sequences, yet some public TCRs occurred in many donors.

The source is a man aged 18-30 years in good health and CMV-seropositive. Sequences were obtained from PBMCs.

The CDR3 spells CASTGGGRAMEEQYF. CDR3 in DNA: TGTGCCAGCACCGGCGGCGGGAGGGCCATGGAGGAGCAGTACTTC. The rearrangement uses TRBV2 and TRBJ2-7, with 9 positions matching TRBD2. The length of the CDR3 is 15 residues. Germline CDR1 is SNHLY and CDR2 is FYNNEI. The V gene end was trimmed by 7 bases and the J gene end by 7 bases; junction bases not matched to a gene: 14. Full variable domain (missing parts from reference TRBV2 and TRBJ2-7): EPEVTQTPSHQVTQMGQEVILRCVPISNHLYFYWYRQILGQKVEFLVSFYNNEISEKSEIFDDQFSVERPDGSNFTLKIRSTKLEDSAMYFCASTGGGRAMEEQYFGPGTRLTVT.